The subject of this entry is one T cell receptor (beta chain). Its antigen is not identified. The germline V and J ends were trimmed by 5 bases and 0 bases, with 12 bases remaining between them. The CDR3 spans 15 residues. 5'RACE, which relied on constant-segment primers, yielded TCR alpha and TCR beta cDNA libraries carrying sample barcodes and UMIs. TCRdb fed the 5' RACE reads into MiXCR, producing one record per CDR3 protein. Here the sample spans 350,000 to 500,000 distinct CDR3 sequences, around 22% being singletons. These data are taken from a study of T-cell memory formation after mild COVID-19. General observations from the study: Clones that contracted from day 15 to 85 had balanced CD4/CD8; later expanders were CD4+ biased.

The receptor's source is an adult woman who had mild COVID-19 (a few samples of this study predate the infection). Cell type and time point are not known. The specimen sequenced was PBMCs or a T cell subset sorted from them (not recorded which). The chain has TRBV12-3 or TRBV12-4 and TRBJ2-3, with D tentatively TRBD1 (5 bases). Here the CDR3 DNA reads TGTGCCAGCAGTCCGGACATGACTAGCACAGATACGCAGTATTTT. Translated, it gives CASSPDMTSTDTQYF.